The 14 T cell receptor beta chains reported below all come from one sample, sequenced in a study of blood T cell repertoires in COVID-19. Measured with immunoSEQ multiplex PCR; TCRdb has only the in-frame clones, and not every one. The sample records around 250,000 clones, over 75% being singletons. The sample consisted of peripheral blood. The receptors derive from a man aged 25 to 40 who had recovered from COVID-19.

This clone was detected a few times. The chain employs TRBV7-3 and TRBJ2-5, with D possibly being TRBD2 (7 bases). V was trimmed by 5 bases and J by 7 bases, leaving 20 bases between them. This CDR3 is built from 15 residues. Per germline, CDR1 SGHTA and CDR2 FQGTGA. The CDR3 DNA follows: TGTGCCAGCAGCCCCGGGGCGGGGGCGCGAGGGACCCAGTACTTC. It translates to CASSPGAGARGTQYF.

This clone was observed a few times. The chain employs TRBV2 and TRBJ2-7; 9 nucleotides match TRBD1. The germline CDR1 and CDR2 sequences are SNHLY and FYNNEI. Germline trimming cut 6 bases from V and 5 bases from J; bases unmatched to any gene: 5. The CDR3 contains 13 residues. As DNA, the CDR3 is TGTGCCAGCAGGCGGACAGGGGTAAACGAGCAGTACGTC. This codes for CASRRTGVNEQYV.

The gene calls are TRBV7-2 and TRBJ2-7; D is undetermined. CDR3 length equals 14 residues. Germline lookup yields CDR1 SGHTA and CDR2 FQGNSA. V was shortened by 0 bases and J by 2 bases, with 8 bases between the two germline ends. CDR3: CASSLAGDAYEQYF. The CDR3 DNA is TGTGCCAGCAGCTTAGCGGGCGATGCCTACGAGCAGTACTTC.

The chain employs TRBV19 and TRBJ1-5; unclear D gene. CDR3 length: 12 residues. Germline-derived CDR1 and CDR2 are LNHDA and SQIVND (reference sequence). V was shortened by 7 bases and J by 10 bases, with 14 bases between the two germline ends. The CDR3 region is CASTFGGNPQHF. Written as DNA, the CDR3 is TGTGCCAGTACCTTCGGAGGCAACCCCCAGCATTTT.

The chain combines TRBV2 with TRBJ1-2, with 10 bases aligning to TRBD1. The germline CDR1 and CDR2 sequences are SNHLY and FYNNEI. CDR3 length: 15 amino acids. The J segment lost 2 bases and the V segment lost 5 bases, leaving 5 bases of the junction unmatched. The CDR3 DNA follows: TGTGCCAGCAGTACCGGGACAGGGGTGAACTATGGCTACACCTTC. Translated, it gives CASSTGTGVNYGYTF.

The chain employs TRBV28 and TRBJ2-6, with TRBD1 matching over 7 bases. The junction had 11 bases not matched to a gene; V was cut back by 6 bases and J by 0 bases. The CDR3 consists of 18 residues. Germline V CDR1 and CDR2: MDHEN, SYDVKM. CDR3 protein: CASRRFDRAASGANVLTF. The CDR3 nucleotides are TGTGCCAGCAGACGATTCGACAGGGCTGCCTCTGGGGCCAACGTCCTGACTTTC.

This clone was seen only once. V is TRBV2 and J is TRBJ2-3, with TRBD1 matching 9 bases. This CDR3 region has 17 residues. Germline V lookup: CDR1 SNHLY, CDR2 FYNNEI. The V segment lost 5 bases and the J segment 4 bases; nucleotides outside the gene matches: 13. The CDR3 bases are TGTGCCAGCAGTACCCCCGGGACAGGGACCGCCCCAGATACGCAGTATTTT. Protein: CASSTPGTGTAPDTQYF.

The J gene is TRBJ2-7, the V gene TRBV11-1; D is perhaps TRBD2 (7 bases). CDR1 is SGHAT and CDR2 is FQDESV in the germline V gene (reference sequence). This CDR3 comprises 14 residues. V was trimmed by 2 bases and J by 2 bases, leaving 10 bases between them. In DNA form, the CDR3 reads TGTGCCAGCAGCTTACTGGGGGGGCCCTACGAGCAGTACTTC. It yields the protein CASSLLGGPYEQYF.

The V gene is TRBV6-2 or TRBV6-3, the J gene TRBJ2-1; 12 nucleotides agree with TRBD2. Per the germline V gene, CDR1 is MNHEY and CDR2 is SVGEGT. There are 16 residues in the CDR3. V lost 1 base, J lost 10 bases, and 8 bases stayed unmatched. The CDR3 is CASSYFAGLAGWEQFF. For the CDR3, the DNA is TGTGCCAGCAGTTACTTTGCTGGACTAGCGGGGTGGGAGCAGTTCTTC.

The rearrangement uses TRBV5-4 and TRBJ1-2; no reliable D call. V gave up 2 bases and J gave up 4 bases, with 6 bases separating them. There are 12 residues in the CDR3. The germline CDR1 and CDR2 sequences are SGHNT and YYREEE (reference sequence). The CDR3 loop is CASSFASYGYTF. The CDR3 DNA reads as TGTGCCAGCAGCTTCGCCAGCTATGGCTACACCTTC. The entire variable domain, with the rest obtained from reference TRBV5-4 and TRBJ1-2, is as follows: ETGVTQSPTHLIKTRGQQVTLRCSSQSGHNTVSWYQQALGQGPQFIFQYYREEENGRGNFPPRFSGLQFPNYSSELNVNALELDDSALYLCASSFASYGYTFGSGTRLTVV.

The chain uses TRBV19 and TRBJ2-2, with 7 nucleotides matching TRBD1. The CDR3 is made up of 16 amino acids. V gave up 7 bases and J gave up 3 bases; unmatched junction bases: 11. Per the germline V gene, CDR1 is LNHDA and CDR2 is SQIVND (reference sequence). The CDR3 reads CASIPTGVEDTGELFF. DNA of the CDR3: TGTGCCAGTATACCTACAGGGGTCGAGGACACCGGGGAGCTGTTTTTT.

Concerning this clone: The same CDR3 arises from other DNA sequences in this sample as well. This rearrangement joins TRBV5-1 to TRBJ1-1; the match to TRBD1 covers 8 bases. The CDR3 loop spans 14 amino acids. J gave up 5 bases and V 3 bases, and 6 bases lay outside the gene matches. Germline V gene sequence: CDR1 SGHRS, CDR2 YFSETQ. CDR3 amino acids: CASSSGQGGTEAFF. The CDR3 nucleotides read TGCGCCAGCAGCTCAGGACAGGGCGGGACTGAAGCTTTCTTT.

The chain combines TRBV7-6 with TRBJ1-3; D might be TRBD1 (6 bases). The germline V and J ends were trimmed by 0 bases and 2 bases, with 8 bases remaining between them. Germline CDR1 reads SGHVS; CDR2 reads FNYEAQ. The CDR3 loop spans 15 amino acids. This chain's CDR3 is CASSLAPGAGNTIYF. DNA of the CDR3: TGTGCCAGCAGCTTAGCGCCAGGGGCTGGAAACACCATATATTTT.

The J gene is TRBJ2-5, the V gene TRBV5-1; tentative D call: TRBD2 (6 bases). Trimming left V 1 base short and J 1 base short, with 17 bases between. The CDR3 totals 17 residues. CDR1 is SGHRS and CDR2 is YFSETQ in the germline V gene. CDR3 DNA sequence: TGCGCCAGCAGCTTGTTGGTGGGACTGCATGGCCAAGAGACCCAGTACTTC. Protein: CASSLLVGLHGQETQYF.